This TCR beta chain appears in the sequencing data of a study of response to subunit inactivated influenza vaccine. TCRdb passed the RT-PCR reads through MiXCR, listing each CDR3 protein once. Here the sample spans 500,000 to 600,000 distinct CDR3 sequences, over 9% being singletons. The CDR3 totals 15 residues. Losses at the gene ends were 6 bases for V and 3 bases for J; bases not matched to a gene: 8. Germline loops: CDR1 DFQATT, CDR2 SNEGSKA (reference sequence). The sample holds a few counts of this clonotype. The same sample was also studied in work on T cells expressing NK-cell markers. Turning to that study: Scientists made TCR beta cDNA using 5'RACE template switching with UMIs. As a fraction of CD8+ T cells, dominant NKG2C+ clonotypes reached about 1.0-7.5% in more than five donors. Certain NKG2C+ T cell clones were expanded, and their HCMV specificity remained unclear.

The chain combines TRBV20-1 with TRBJ2-3; 11 nucleotides align to TRBD2. Sequenced here: PBMCs from blood, sampled on the day of vaccination. The source of this sequence is a man aged 50 to 59 who received an inactivated influenza vaccine. The CDR3 loop is CSARLSGRGTDTQYF. CDR3 nucleotides: TGCAGTGCCAGACTTAGCGGGAGGGGGACAGATACGCAGTATTTT.